Following are 13 T cell receptor beta chains from one sample sequenced in a study of radiotherapy plus CTLA-4 blockade in lung cancer (dated by TCRdb to the late 2010s). Library prep was done by the immunoSEQ multiplex PCR assay. TCRdb took this table from immuneACCESS and kept in-frame rearrangements with V and J called. Such tables lack part of the clones; where checked against another copy, unresolved V genes explain under half of the gap, and the rest is unexplained. The table for this sample lists 2,000 to 3,000 clones; roughly four fifths of them were counted only once. The ten largest clones add up to roughly a fifth of the sample. Specimen: tumor tissue, collected from a patient treated with radiotherapy plus ipilimumab. These receptor sequences come from a human donor with non-small cell lung cancer that progressed on radiotherapy plus ipilimumab.

The rearrangement uses TRBV28 and TRBJ1-5, with D possibly TRBD1 on 6 matching bases. CDR1 is MDHEN, CDR2 SYDVKM, per germline. CDR3 size: 14 residues. V lost 4 bases and J lost 3, with 10 bases in between. CDR3 sequence: CASSSGGTNQPQHF. The CDR3 bases are TGTGCCAGCAGTTCGGGGGGCACCAATCAGCCCCAGCATTTT.

This clone was counted a few times. The chain employs TRBV5-1 and TRBJ2-7; D perhaps matches TRBD1 (6 bases). The germline gives CDR1 SGHRS, CDR2 YFSETQ. The CDR3 sequence is 14 residues long. Trimming shortened V by 2 bases and J by 2 bases, and 11 bases separated the two germline ends. The CDR3, as DNA: TGCGCCAGCAGCTTAACAGGGACCGCCTACGAGCAGTACTTC. Its protein product is CASSLTGTAYEQYF.

This clone was counted a few times. The rearrangement links TRBV10-2 to TRBJ1-6; TRBD1 might be the D (5 bases). The CDR3 covers 14 residues. CDR1 is WSHSY, CDR2 SAAADI, per germline. Trimming removed 2 bases from V and 8 bases from J, with 10 bases in between. CDR3 bases: TGCGCCAGCAGTGAGAGGGGTATGGATTCACCCCTCCACTTT. It specifies CASSERGMDSPLHF.

V and J are TRBV7-9 and TRBJ2-1; the match to TRBD2 covers 13 bases. Trimming took 6 bases from V and 8 from J; bases not matched to a gene: 10. Germline loops: CDR1 SEHNR, CDR2 FQNEAQ (reference sequence). This CDR3 comprises 16 residues. The CDR3 DNA follows: TGTGCCAGCAGTAAAAGACTAGCGGGAGGCGCGTATGAGCAGTTCTTC. This codes for CASSKRLAGGAYEQFF.

This chain uses TRBV6-5 with TRBJ2-2; either TRBD1 or TRBD2 may fit D (5 bases each). V gave up 6 bases and J gave up 4 bases, with 15 bases separating them. Germline V gives CDR1 MNHEY, CDR2 SVGAGI. This CDR3 is 15 amino acids long. CDR3 nucleotides: TGTGCCAGCAGCCCCGGGACCCACCCCACCGGGGAGCTGTTTTTT. Translated, it gives CASSPGTHPTGELFF.

The chain employs TRBV9 and TRBJ2-5, with a weak D call TRBD1 (6 bases). The CDR3 runs to 15 residues. V lost 0 bases and J 1 base, leaving 10 bases between the germline ends. Germline V CDR1 and CDR2: SGDLS, YYNGEE. The CDR3 DNA reads TGTGCCAGCAGCGTAGACGGGACAACCCAAGAGACCCAGTACTTC. Translated, it gives CASSVDGTTQETQYF.

Comment on this clone: Other DNA sequences of this sample code for an identical CDR3. The CDR3 coding sequence is TGTGCCAGCAGCTTAGCGTCCAGCGGGAACACCGGGGAGCTGTTTTTT. Translation gives CASSLASSGNTGELFF. The chain combines TRBV7-7 with TRBJ2-2; a weak D match, TRBD2 (5 bases). V shed 0 bases and J shed 1 base, with 9 bases lying between them. CDR3 length: 16 amino acids. Germline lookup yields CDR1 SSHAT and CDR2 FNYEAQ (reference sequence).

With regard to this clone: At one end, the junction sequence differs from germline, possibly due to a read error. The chain carries TRBV7-6 and TRBJ2-5; 8 nucleotides agree with TRBD2. The germline V gene has CDR1 SGHVS and CDR2 FNYEAQ. The CDR3 covers 20 residues. CDR3 bases: TGTGCTAGCAGCACCCCACGCGGGGGGACCACGGGCGCCAGACAAGAGACCCAGTACTTC. It translates to CASSTPRGGTTGARQETQYF.

The V and J genes are TRBV2 and TRBJ2-1; D gene unclear. The CDR3 totals 13 residues. The germline V gene encodes CDR1 SNHLY and CDR2 FYNNEI. V lost 7 bases, J lost 8 bases, and 15 bases lay in between. CDR3 in DNA: TGTGCCAGCAATTTTGCGAGGCAGGATGAGCAGTTCTTC. It encodes CASNFARQDEQFF.

V gene TRBV18 combines with J gene TRBJ1-5, with 10 bases fitting TRBD1. There are 15 residues in the CDR3. J was trimmed by 6 bases and V by 4 bases; bases with no gene match: 6. Looked up from germline, CDR1 is KGHSH and CDR2 is LQKENI. DNA of the CDR3: TGTGCCAGCTCACGCGGGACAGGGGAAAGTCAGCCCCAGCATTTT. It encodes CASSRGTGESQPQHF.

V is TRBV9 and J is TRBJ1-1, with D possibly TRBD1 on 5 matching bases. The V end lost 3 bases, the J end lost 0 bases, and 9 bases lay between the germline ends. Germline assignment: CDR1 SGDLS and CDR2 YYNGEE. The CDR3 totals 14 residues. CDR3 sequence (DNA): TGTGCCAGCAGCGAGGGACGGCTGAACACTGAAGCTTTCTTT. Protein product: CASSEGRLNTEAFF. Using reference TRBV9 and TRBJ1-1 for the parts outside the CDR3, the full variable domain is DSGVTQTPKHLITATGQRVTLRCSPRSGDLSVYWYQQSLDQGLQFLIQYYNGEERAKGNILERFSAQQFPDLHSELNLSSLELGDSALYFCASSEGRLNTEAFFGQGTRLTVV.

The chain uses TRBV19 and TRBJ1-1; the D is unclear. Germline V gene data show CDR1 as LNHDA and CDR2 as SQIVND (reference sequence). V shed 7 bases and J shed 0 bases, with 15 bases lying between them. The CDR3 covers 15 residues. The CDR3, as DNA: TGTGCCAGTAAGATTGAGGGAGGAGTGAACACTGAAGCTTTCTTT. Translated: CASKIEGGVNTEAFF.

The rearrangement joins TRBV19 to TRBJ2-6, with no clear D. Germline V gene lookup returns CDR1 LNHDA and CDR2 SQIVND (reference sequence). V gave up 3 bases and J gave up 12 bases, with 9 bases separating them. The CDR3 consists of 12 residues. The CDR3 loop is CASSMQDGVLTF. The CDR3 DNA reads as TGTGCCAGTAGTATGCAGGACGGCGTCCTGACTTTC.